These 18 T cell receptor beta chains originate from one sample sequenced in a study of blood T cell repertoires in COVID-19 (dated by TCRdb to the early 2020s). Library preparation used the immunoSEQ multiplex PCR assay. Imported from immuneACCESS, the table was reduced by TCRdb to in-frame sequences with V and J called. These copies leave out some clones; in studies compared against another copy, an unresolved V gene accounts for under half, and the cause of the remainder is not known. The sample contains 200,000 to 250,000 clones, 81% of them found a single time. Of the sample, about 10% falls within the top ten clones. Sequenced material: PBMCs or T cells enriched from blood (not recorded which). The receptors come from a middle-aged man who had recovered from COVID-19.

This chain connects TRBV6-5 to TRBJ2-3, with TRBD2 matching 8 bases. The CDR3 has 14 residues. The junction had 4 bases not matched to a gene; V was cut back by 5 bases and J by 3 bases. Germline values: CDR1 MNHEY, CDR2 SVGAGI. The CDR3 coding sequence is TGTGCCAGCAGTAAGCGGGAGAGTACAGATACGCAGTATTTT. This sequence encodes CASSKRESTDTQYF.

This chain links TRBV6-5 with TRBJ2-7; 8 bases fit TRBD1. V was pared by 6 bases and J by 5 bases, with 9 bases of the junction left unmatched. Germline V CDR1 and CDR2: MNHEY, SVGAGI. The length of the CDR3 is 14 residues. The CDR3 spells CASRPGQGSHEQYF. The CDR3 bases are TGTGCCAGCAGACCCGGACAGGGATCCCACGAGCAGTACTTC.

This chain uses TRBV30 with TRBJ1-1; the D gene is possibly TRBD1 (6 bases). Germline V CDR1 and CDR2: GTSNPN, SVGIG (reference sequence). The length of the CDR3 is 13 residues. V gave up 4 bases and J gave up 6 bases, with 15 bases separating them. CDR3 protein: CAWNREGKPEAFF. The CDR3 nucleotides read TGTGCCTGGAACAGGGAAGGGAAACCTGAAGCTTTCTTT.

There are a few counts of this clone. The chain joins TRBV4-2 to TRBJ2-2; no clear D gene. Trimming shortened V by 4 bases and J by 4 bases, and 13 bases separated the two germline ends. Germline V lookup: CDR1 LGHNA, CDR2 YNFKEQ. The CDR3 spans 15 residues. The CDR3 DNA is TGTGCCAGCAGCCGGGCCGAAGAGAGCACCGGGGAGCTGTTTTTT. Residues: CASSRAEESTGELFF.

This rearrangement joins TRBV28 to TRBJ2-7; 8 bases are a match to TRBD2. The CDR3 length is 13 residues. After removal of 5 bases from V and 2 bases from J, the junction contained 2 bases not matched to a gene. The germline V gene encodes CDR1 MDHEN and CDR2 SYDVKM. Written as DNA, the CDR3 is TGTGCCAGCAGTAACGGGGGGGCCTACGAGCAGTACTTC. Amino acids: CASSNGGAYEQYF.

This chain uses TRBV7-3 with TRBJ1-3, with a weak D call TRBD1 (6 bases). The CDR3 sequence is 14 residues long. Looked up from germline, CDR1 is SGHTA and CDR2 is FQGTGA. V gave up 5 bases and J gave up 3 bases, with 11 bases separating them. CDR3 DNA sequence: TGTGCCAGCAGCGTAGGGGGAAGTGGAAACACCATATATTTT. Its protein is CASSVGGSGNTIYF.

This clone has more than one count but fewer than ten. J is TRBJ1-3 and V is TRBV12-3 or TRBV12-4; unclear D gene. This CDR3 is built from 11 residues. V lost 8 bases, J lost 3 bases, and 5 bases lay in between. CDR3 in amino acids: CASYLGNTIYF. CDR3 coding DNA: TGTGCCAGCTATCTTGGAAACACCATATATTTT.

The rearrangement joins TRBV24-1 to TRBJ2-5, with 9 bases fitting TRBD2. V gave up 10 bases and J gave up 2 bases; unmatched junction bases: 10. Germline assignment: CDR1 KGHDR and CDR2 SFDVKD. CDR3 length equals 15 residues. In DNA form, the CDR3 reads TGTGCCACGGGGCGGGCTAGCGGGGATCAAGAGACCCAGTACTTC. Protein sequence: CATGRASGDQETQYF.

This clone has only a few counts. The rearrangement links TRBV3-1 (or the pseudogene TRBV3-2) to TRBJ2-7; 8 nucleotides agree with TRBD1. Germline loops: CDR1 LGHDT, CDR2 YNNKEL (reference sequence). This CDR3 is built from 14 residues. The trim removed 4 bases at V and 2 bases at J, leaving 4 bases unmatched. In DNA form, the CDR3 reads TGTGCCAGCAGCCGGGACAGGCAAACCTACGAGCAGTACTTC. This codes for CASSRDRQTYEQYF.

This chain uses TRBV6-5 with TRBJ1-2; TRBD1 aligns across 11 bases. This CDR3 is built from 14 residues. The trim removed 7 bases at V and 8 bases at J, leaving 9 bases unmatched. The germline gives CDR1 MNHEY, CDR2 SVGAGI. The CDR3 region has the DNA TGTGCCAGCACCCACCGGGACAGGGGGTCCGGCTACACCTTC. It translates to CASTHRDRGSGYTF.

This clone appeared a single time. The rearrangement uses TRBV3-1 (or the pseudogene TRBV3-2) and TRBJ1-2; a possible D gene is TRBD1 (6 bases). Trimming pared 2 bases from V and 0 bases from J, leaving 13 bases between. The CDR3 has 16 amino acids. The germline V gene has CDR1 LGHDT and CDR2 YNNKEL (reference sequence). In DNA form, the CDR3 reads TGTGCCAGCAGCCAAATGGGGGGGGCCCCTAACTATGGCTACACCTTC. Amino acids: CASSQMGGAPNYGYTF.

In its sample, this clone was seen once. In DNA form, the CDR3 reads TGTGCCAGCAGCCTAGAACCCGATATTCTAGAGACCCAGTACTTC. Protein product: CASSLEPDILETQYF. The genes are TRBV5-5 and TRBJ2-5; unclear D gene. Germline V lookup: CDR1 SGHKS, CDR2 YYEKEE (reference sequence). This CDR3 is built from 15 residues. V was shortened by 4 bases and J by 4 bases, with 17 bases between the two germline ends.

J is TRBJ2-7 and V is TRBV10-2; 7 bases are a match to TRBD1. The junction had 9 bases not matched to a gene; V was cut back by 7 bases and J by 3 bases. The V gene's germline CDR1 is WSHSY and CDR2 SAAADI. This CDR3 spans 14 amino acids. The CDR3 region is CASTLGGTDYEQYF. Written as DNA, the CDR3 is TGCGCCAGCACCCTGGGTGGGACAGACTACGAGCAGTACTTC.

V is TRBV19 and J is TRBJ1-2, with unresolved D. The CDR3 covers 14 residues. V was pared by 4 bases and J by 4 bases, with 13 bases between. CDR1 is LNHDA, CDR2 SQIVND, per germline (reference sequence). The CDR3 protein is CASSTAGGSYGYTF. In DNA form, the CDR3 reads TGTGCCAGTAGTACTGCCGGCGGGTCCTATGGCTACACCTTC.

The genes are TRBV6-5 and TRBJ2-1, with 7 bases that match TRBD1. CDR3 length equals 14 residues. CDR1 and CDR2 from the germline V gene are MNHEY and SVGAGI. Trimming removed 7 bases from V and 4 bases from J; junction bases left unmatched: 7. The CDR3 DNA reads TGTGCCAGCACCCAGGGACAGACTTACAATGAGCAGTTCTTC. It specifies CASTQGQTYNEQFF.

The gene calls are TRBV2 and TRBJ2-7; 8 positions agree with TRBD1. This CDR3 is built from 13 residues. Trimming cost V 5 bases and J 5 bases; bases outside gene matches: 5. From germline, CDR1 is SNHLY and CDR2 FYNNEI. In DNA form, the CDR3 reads TGTGCCAGCAGTTGGGACAGGCACAACGAGCAGTACTTC. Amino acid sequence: CASSWDRHNEQYF.

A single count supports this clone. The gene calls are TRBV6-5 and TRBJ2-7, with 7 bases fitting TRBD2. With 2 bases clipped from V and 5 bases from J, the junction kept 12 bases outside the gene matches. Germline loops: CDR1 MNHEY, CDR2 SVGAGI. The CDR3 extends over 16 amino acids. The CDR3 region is CASSYATSWGRNEQYF. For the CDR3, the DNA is TGTGCCAGCAGTTACGCGACTAGCTGGGGAAGGAACGAGCAGTACTTC.

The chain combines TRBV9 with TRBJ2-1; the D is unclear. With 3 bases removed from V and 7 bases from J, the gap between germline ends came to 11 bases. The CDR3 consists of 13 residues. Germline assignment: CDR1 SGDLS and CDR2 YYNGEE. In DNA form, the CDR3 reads TGTGCCAGCAGCGCGATACTCTCTAATGAGCAGTTCTTC. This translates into CASSAILSNEQFF.